Listed below are T cell receptor beta chains from one sample, sequenced in a study of blood T cell repertoires in COVID-19. Produced via immunoSEQ multiplex PCR; TCRdb's table is partial and in-frame only. The table lists 200,000 to 250,000 clones, 65% to 85% of them singletons, with approximately 6.6% in the top ten. What was sequenced was PBMCs or T cells enriched from blood (not recorded which). The receptors were sampled from a woman aged 40 to 49 who had recovered from COVID-19. Both conserved end residues are part of each CDR3. D genes are given only for firm matches. Size is stated for part of the rows, as once, few or many counts, or as a class when the clone is expanded.

NA	NA	TRBV6-2/TRBV6-3	TRBJ2-2	CASSYHGTANTGELFF	TGTGCCAGCAGTTACCACGGGACTGCGAACACCGGGGAGCTGTTTTTT
NA	NA	TRBV7-2	TRBJ2-2	CASSAQPTGNTGELFF	TGTGCCAGCAGCGCCCAACCGACAGGGAACACCGGGGAGCTGTTTTTT
NA	NA	TRBV3-1/TRBV3-2	TRBJ1-1	CASSQGGRAPEAFF	TGTGCCAGCAGCCAAGGTGGCAGGGCCCCTGAAGCTTTCTTT
NA	NA	TRBV19	TRBJ1-1	CASRTLGNTEAFF	TGTGCCAGTAGAACTCTCGGGAACACTGAAGCTTTCTTT
NA	TRBD1	TRBV6-2/TRBV6-3	TRBJ2-1	CASSTRTGGEQFF	TGTGCCAGCAGTACGCGAACAGGGGGCGAGCAGTTCTTC
NA	TRBD1	TRBV7-9	TRBJ1-4	CASSWGQGGNEKLFF	TGTGCCAGCAGCTGGGGACAGGGGGGTAATGAAAAACTGTTTTTT
once	NA	TRBV5-7	TRBJ1-2	CASSLVKGEYYGYTF	TGTGCCAGCAGCTTGGTAAAGGGGGAATACTATGGCTACACCTTC
NA	NA	TRBV2	TRBJ1-1	CASRREGNTEAFF	TGTGCCAGCAGGAGGGAGGGCAACACTGAAGCTTTCTTT
NA	TRBD1	TRBV19	TRBJ1-2	CASSMEVQGAPGYTF	TGTGCCAGTAGTATGGAAGTACAGGGGGCCCCTGGCTACACCTTC
few	NA	TRBV11-3	TRBJ2-3	CASSPREGNMGGLSTDTQYF	TGTGCCAGCAGCCCCCGCGAAGGCAATATGGGTGGACTGAGCACAGATACGCAGTATTTT
NA	TRBD2	TRBV19	TRBJ2-4	CASSMGGTRGNIQYF	TGTGCCAGTAGTATGGGAGGGACTCGGGGGAACATTCAGTACTTC